This TCR beta chain was recorded in a study of blood T cell repertoires in COVID-19. Looking at the study overall: Researchers got acute and convalescent COVID-19 samples from the United States, Italy and Spain. Sources were T cells, B-cell-depleted T cells, or PBMCs; the material itself was cDNA or gDNA.

Germline assignment: CDR1 SGHVS and CDR2 FNYEAQ. The CDR3 loop spans 14 amino acids. V was clipped by 1 base and J by 3 bases, with 10 bases between them. Authors' data handling: Estimates of nucleated cell counts were drawn from the amplification of reference gene primers. Profiling relied on immunoSEQ multiplex PCR, and the TCRdb table lists in-frame clones only, not all of them. Clone size and the V and J calls come from that table; the DNA yielded D and trimming. The sample lists around 230,000 clones; 65% to 90% were seen once. The Seattle site enrolled patients during active infection and followed them longitudinally.

This chain joins TRBV7-6 and TRBJ2-7; D possibly corresponds to TRBD1 (6 bases). Sequenced: peripheral blood. This receptor was identified in a man between 45 and 60 years old with COVID-19, enrolled during active disease. Written as DNA, the CDR3 is TGTGCCAGCAGCTTAGAAGCAGGGGACTACGAGCAGTACTTC. Translating gives CASSLEAGDYEQYF.